This TCR beta chain originates from a study of control samples from healthy donors and cancer patients. Sequencing was performed with immunoSEQ multiplex PCR; in TCRdb, only in-frame clones are kept and a portion is missing. The sample carries tens of thousands of clones, roughly 89% recorded once. Germline assignment: CDR1 SEHNR and CDR2 FQNEAQ (reference sequence). The V end was cut by 1 base, the J end by 5 bases, with 14 bases between. The CDR3 totals 15 residues. The chain combines TRBV7-9 with TRBJ2-5; D may be TRBD2 (6 bases). The sequencing input was PBMCs. The receptor was derived from a man in his fifties with lung cancer. The CDR3 nucleotides read TGTGCCAGCAGCTTAGTCCTGGCAGGGAGGGAGACCCAGTACTTC. Its protein is CASSLVLAGRETQYF.